The subject of this entry is one T cell receptor (beta chain). The germline V gene has CDR1 DFQATT and CDR2 SNEGSKA (reference sequence). This CDR3 spans 14 amino acids. Trimming left V 6 bases short and J 5 bases short, with 20 bases between. The data belong to a study of T cells in Graves' hyperthyroidism and ophthalmopathy. Amplified TCR beta CDR3 regions derived from RNA transcripts. HTBI primers drove first-round RT-PCR of the TCR CDR3. One entry per CDR3 protein results from TCRdb running MiXCR on the multiplex PCR reads. Among about 620,000 distinct CDR3 sequences, around 15% were seen once, and the ten largest hold around 4%.

This TCR was recovered from a woman under 40 with Graves' hyperthyroidism. This sequence joins TRBV20-1 and TRBJ2-7; either TRBD1 or TRBD2 may supply D (6 bases each). Specimen: blood. CDR3 loop: CSAPEDGGGDEQYF. DNA of the CDR3: TGCAGTGCACCGGAGGACGGGGGCGGCGACGAGCAGTACTTC.